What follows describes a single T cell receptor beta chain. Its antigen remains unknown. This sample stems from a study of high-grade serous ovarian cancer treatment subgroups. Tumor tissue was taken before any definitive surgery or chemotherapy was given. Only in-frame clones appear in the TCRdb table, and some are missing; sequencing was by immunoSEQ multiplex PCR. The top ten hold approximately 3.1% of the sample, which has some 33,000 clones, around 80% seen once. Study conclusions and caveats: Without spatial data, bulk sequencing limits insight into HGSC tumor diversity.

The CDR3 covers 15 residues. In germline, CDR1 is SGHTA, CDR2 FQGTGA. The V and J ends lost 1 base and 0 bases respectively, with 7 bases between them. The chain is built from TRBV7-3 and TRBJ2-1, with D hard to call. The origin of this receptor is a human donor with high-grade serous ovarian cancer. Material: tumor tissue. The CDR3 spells CASSLRPISYNEQFF. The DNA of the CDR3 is TGTGCCAGCAGCTTAAGACCGATCTCCTACAATGAGCAGTTCTTC.